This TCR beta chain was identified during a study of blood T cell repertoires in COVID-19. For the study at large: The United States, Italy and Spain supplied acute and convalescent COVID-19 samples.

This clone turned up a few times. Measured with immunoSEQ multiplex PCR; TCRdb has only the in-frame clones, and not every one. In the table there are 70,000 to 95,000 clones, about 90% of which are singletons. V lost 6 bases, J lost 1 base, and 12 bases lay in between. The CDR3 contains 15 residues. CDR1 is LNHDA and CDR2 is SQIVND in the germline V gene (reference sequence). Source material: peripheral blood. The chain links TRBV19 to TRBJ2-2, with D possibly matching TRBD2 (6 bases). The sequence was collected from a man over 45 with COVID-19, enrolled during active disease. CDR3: CASRRDLWNTGELFF. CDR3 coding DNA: TGTGCCAGTAGGCGGGATCTTTGGAACACCGGGGAGCTGTTTTTT.